This T cell receptor beta chain was sequenced for a study of coeliac disease. Across the whole study: High-resolution HLA typing was lacking; TRBV7-2 bias was queried instead.

The assay was immunoSEQ multiplex PCR, and TCRdb's table has in-frame clones only and misses some. Seen here are about 4,800 clones, under 85% observed once, and the top ten hold under 6%. The CDR3 totals 16 residues. V lost 1 base to trimming and J lost 6 bases; unmatched junction nucleotides: 9. The germline V gene encodes CDR1 SEHNR and CDR2 FQNEAQ (reference sequence). The clonotype originates from a woman under 30 with active celiac disease. The sequenced sample was lamina propria lymphocytes from the gut. V gene TRBV7-9 combines with J gene TRBJ2-3, with 8 bases that match TRBD1. The DNA of the CDR3 is TGTGCCAGCAGCTTAGTGTCGGACAGGGTGATGGATACGCAGTATTTT. This translates into CASSLVSDRVMDTQYF.